These T cell receptor beta chains were read from a single sample in a study of T cells after yellow fever vaccination. TCRdb re-derived calls from the 5' RACE reads in MiXCR, one entry per CDR3 protein. Of 500,000 to 700,000 distinct CDR3 sequences listed, about a fifth were seen once; the top ten hold over 11%. This specimen was PBMCs, taken 15 days after the yellow fever booster vaccination. Receptors were obtained from a man younger than 40 who received the YFV17D yellow fever vaccine. The CDR3 runs from the conserved cysteine through the conserved F or W. Fields, in order: D gene, V gene, J gene, clone size, CDR3 DNA, CDR3 protein. The D gene is left open where the match is weak. Clone sizes are given selectively: once, few, many, or a class where the clone is expanded.

NA	TRBV7-2	TRBJ2-1	few	TGTGCCAGCAGCTCCGACCGAGGGACGCCCTCCCGGGATGAGCAGTTCTTC	CASSSDRGTPSRDEQFF
NA	TRBV9	TRBJ2-1	few	TGTGCCAGCAGCGTATCAGGGATCGGCTACAATGAGCAGTTCTTC	CASSVSGIGYNEQFF
TRBD2	TRBV18	TRBJ2-3	NA	TGTGCCAGCTCACCATGGGAGGGCATAGCGGGAGAAGGAGATACGCAGTATTTT	CASSPWEGIAGEGDTQYF
NA	TRBV27	TRBJ2-5	NA	TGTGCCAGCAGCCAAGACAGGTGGGGGGAGACCCAGTACTTC	CASSQDRWGETQYF
TRBD1	TRBV7-6	TRBJ2-7	few	TGTGCCAGCAGCAGAGGGGACAGGGTGAGGCAGTACTTC	CASSRGDRVRQYF
NA	TRBV7-6	TRBJ2-3	NA	TGTGCCAGCAGCTTCCGGCTGGGAGATACGCAGTATTTT	CASSFRLGDTQYF
NA	TRBV6-1	TRBJ1-1	NA	TGTGCCAGCAGTGGGGCCGGACACATGAACACTGAAGCTTTCTTT	CASSGAGHMNTEAFF
NA	TRBV5-1	TRBJ2-3	few	TGCGCCAGCGAGGTGGGAATGGGCACAGATACGCAGTATTTT	CASEVGMGTDTQYF
NA	TRBV4-3	TRBJ2-7	NA	TGCGCCAGCAGCCAAGATGCGGGTTCTTACGAGCAGTACTTC	CASSQDAGSYEQYF
TRBD2	TRBV20-1	TRBJ2-5	NA	TGCAGTGCTATTAGCGGGACCCAAGAGACCCAGTACTTC	CSAISGTQETQYF
NA	TRBV12-3/TRBV12-4	TRBJ1-2	NA	TGTGCCAGCTCCCGAGTTGCCTATGGCTACACCTTC	CASSRVAYGYTF
NA	TRBV5-4	TRBJ2-1	NA	TGTGCCAGCAGCTTCGATCTCTTTAATGAGCAGTTCTTC	CASSFDLFNEQFF
TRBD1	TRBV5-5	TRBJ2-5	once	TGTGCCAGCGGGACAGAGCAAGAGACCCAGTACTTC	CASGTEQETQYF